This T cell receptor (beta chain) comes out of a study of blood T cell repertoires in COVID-19. Seattle researchers signed up patients amid active infection and tracked them longitudinally. The authors' processing: How many nucleated cells were present was estimated from reference gene primer amplification. Profiled with immunoSEQ multiplex PCR; TCRdb holds only in-frame clones, not every one. V and J calls and clone size are as listed in that table; D and trimming were resolved from the DNA. The table records about 60,000 clones, roughly two thirds of them present only once. CDR1 and CDR2 (germline): MNHEY, SVGAGI. The CDR3 contains 16 residues. The V end lost 0 bases, the J end lost 0 bases, and 11 bases lay between the germline ends. This clone appeared a few times.

Sequencing input: peripheral blood. The V gene is TRBV6-5, the J gene TRBJ1-2, with TRBD1 as a possible D gene (5 bases). This sequence originates from a woman aged 70-85 years with COVID-19, enrolled during active disease. CDR3 coding DNA: TGTGCCAGCAGTTACTCGGCAGGGCTTACTAACTATGGCTACACCTTC. It codes for CASSYSAGLTNYGYTF.